Listed here are 24 T cell receptor beta chains from one sample, sequenced in a study of blood T cell repertoires in COVID-19 (dated by TCRdb to 2019 to 2021). Library preparation employed the immunoSEQ multiplex PCR assay. TCRdb obtained this table from immuneACCESS and retained in-frame rearrangements with V and J assigned. These tables miss some clones; where compared with another copy, unresolved V genes account for less than half of the shortfall, and the remainder is unexplained. The sample contains about 270,000 clones, 86% of them found a single time. The top ten clones comprise approximately 12% of the sample. Sample: peripheral blood. The origin of the receptors is a woman in her 30s with COVID-19, enrolled during active disease.

The chain combines TRBV28 with TRBJ2-3; TRBD2 is a possible D gene (5 bases). Between the trimmed V and J ends, which lost 7 bases and 2 bases, there was a span of 10 bases. Per germline, CDR1 MDHEN and CDR2 SYDVKM. CDR3 size: 13 residues. DNA for the CDR3: TGTGCCAGCATGGAGGCGTTCACAGATACGCAGTATTTT. Its protein is CASMEAFTDTQYF.

In DNA, the CDR3 is TGTGCCAGCAGTTCAAGTCTCGGGGGGGTGAGCAGCAATGAGCAGTTCTTC. Its protein product is CASSSSLGGVSSNEQFF. The V gene is TRBV2, the J gene TRBJ2-1, with 8 bases fitting TRBD2. Trimming took 5 bases from V and 6 from J; bases not matched to a gene: 15. Germline V CDR1 and CDR2: SNHLY, FYNNEI. This CDR3 is built from 17 residues.

The V call is TRBV28, the J call TRBJ2-3, with 8 bases that match TRBD1. Losses at the gene ends were 3 bases for V and 3 bases for J; bases not matched to a gene: 8. Germline V gene sequence: CDR1 MDHEN, CDR2 SYDVKM. The CDR3 runs 16 residues. CDR3 coding DNA: TGTGCCAGCAGTTTCGTGAACAGGGGGTGGACAGATACGCAGTATTTT. Translation gives CASSFVNRGWTDTQYF. Filled out from reference TRBV28 and TRBJ2-3, the complete variable domain reads DVKVTQSSRYLVKRTGEKVFLECVQDMDHENMFWYRQDPGLGLRLIYFSYDVKMKEKGDIPEGYSVSREKKERFSLILESASTNQTSMYLCASSFVNRGWTDTQYFGPGTRLTVL.

This rearrangement joins TRBV7-7 to TRBJ2-5, with D maybe TRBD1 (5 bases). V dropped 5 bases and J dropped 5 bases, with 12 bases sitting between them. CDR1 is SSHAT and CDR2 is FNYEAQ in the germline V gene (reference sequence). The CDR3 has 13 amino acids. The CDR3 DNA is TGTGCCAGCAGCGCCCAGGGTGGGGAGACCCAGTACTTC. This sequence encodes CASSAQGGETQYF.

The CDR3: CASSYSGYGGELFF. In DNA, the CDR3 is TGTGCCAGCAGTTACAGCGGGTACGGCGGGGAGCTGTTTTTT. The genes are TRBV6-5 and TRBJ2-2; D is perhaps TRBD2 (6 bases). From germline, CDR1 is MNHEY and CDR2 SVGAGI. The CDR3 is made up of 14 amino acids. The V and J ends lost 2 bases and 7 bases respectively, with 11 bases between them.

V is TRBV5-1 and J is TRBJ2-5, with 14 positions matching TRBD2. The CDR3 totals 18 residues. The germline V gene has CDR1 SGHRS and CDR2 YFSETQ. Unmatched junction bases numbered 7, after V lost 1 base and J lost 2 bases. The CDR3 coding sequence is TGCGCCAGCAGCTTGAAGACTAGCGGGGGGGCAAAACAAGAGACCCAGTACTTC. Translating gives CASSLKTSGGAKQETQYF.

The sample holds a few counts of this clone. The chain joins TRBV15 to TRBJ2-2; weak D call: TRBD2 (5 bases). CDR3 length: 14 residues. CDR1 and CDR2 (germline): LNHNV, YYDKDF (reference sequence). V was shortened by 1 base and J by 3 bases, with 6 bases between the two germline ends. The CDR3 spells CATSRAGDTGELFF. DNA for the CDR3: TGTGCCACCAGCAGAGCCGGGGACACCGGGGAGCTGTTTTTT. Drawing the rest from reference TRBV15 and TRBJ2-2, the complete variable domain is DAMVIQNPRYQVTQFGKPVTLSCSQTLNHNVMYWYQQKSSQAPKLLFHYYDKDFNNEADTPDNFQSRRPNTSFCFLDIRSPGLGDTAMYLCATSRAGDTGELFFGEGSRLTVL.

This chain links TRBV5-4 with TRBJ1-1, with a possible D match to TRBD1 (6 bases). The CDR3 runs to 16 residues. Germline CDR1 is SGHNT and CDR2 is YYREEE (reference sequence). V dropped 4 bases and J dropped 3 bases, with 19 bases sitting between them. The CDR3 loop reads CASSLISRGHHTEAFF. Written as DNA, the CDR3 is TGTGCCAGCAGCCTCATCTCTCGGGGACACCACACTGAAGCTTTCTTT.

The chain has TRBV5-1 and TRBJ2-2; TRBD1 matches at 7 bases. Germline CDR1 reads SGHRS; CDR2 reads YFSETQ. The CDR3 sequence is 15 residues long. Germline trimming cut 0 bases from V and 9 bases from J; bases unmatched to any gene: 8. CDR3 amino acids: CASSLDDRVARELFF. The CDR3 nucleotides read TGCGCCAGCAGCTTGGATGACAGGGTCGCCCGGGAGCTGTTTTTT.

This clone was counted a single time. The chain combines TRBV4-1 with TRBJ1-6; the D gene is possibly TRBD1 (6 bases). Trimming left V 4 bases short and J 9 bases short, with 16 bases between. The CDR3 is 15 residues long. Germline CDR1 reads MGHRA; CDR2 reads YSYEKL. The CDR3 reads CASSPRGGRFSPLHF. In DNA form, the CDR3 reads TGCGCCAGCAGCCCGCGGGGGGGGCGTTTTTCACCCCTCCACTTT.

This chain uses TRBV29-1 with TRBJ1-1; perhaps TRBD1 as D (6 bases). Germline-derived CDR1 and CDR2 are SQVTM and ANQGSEA. The CDR3 length is 13 residues. V was cut by 8 bases and J by 4 bases, with 17 bases left in between. The CDR3 DNA sequence: TGCAGCATAACCGGGACACGGGGCACTGAAGCTTTCTTT. Protein sequence: CSITGTRGTEAFF.

This clone was seen a handful of times. The chain carries TRBV6-5 and TRBJ1-2; 10 bases agree with TRBD1. Germline assignment: CDR1 MNHEY and CDR2 SVGAGI. The CDR3 covers 14 residues. After removal of 6 bases from V and 5 bases from J, the junction contained 6 bases not matched to a gene. CDR3 sequence reads: CASRSGTGAYGYTF. The CDR3 DNA reads as TGTGCCAGCAGGTCGGGGACAGGGGCTTATGGCTACACCTTC.

The CDR3 region has the DNA TGTGCCAGCAGCTCCTGGGACAGGGTGAACACTGAAGCTTTCTTT. It is translated as CASSSWDRVNTEAFF. J is TRBJ1-1 and V is TRBV7-9, with 9 positions matching TRBD1. CDR1 is SEHNR, CDR2 FQNEAQ, per germline (reference sequence). CDR3 length equals 15 residues. V dropped 4 bases and J dropped 0; count of bases not matched to a gene: 3.

This clone occurred once. The chain couples TRBV27 to TRBJ2-7, with D possibly TRBD1 on 5 matching bases. V lost 4 bases and J lost 2, with 12 bases in between. The CDR3 is 14 amino acids. Germline V gives CDR1 MNHEY, CDR2 SMNVEV (reference sequence). The CDR3 region is CASSSTAPTYEQYF. The CDR3 DNA follows: TGTGCCAGCAGTTCGACAGCCCCGACCTACGAGCAGTACTTC.

The chain recombines TRBV30 with TRBJ1-2; the D gene is possibly TRBD1 (5 bases). The CDR3 is 13 amino acids. The germline CDR1 and CDR2 sequences are GTSNPN and SVGIG (reference sequence). Trimming stripped 0 bases from V and 4 bases from J, with 9 bases between. The CDR3 loop reads CAWSVQVSYGYTF. The CDR3 DNA follows: TGTGCCTGGAGTGTACAGGTCAGCTATGGCTACACCTTC.

The J gene is TRBJ2-5, the V gene TRBV5-5, with 15 bases aligning to TRBD2. Unmatched junction bases numbered 5, after V lost 6 bases and J lost 5 bases. The CDR3 runs to 15 residues. Germline CDR1 is SGHKS and CDR2 is YYEKEE (reference sequence). CDR3 sequence: CASTSGTSGGETQYF. CDR3 bases: TGTGCCAGCACCTCCGGGACTAGCGGGGGGGAGACCCAGTACTTC.

This clone was counted between two and nine times. In DNA, the CDR3 is TGTGCCACCAGCCTTGGACAGGGCGGCACCGGGGAGCTGTTTTTT. This encodes CATSLGQGGTGELFF. The chain uses TRBV15 and TRBJ2-2, with 8 bases aligning to TRBD1. The CDR3 contains 15 residues. After removal of 5 bases from V and 4 bases from J, the junction contained 6 bases not matched to a gene. Germline CDR1 reads LNHNV; CDR2 reads YYDKDF (reference sequence).

The chain links TRBV3-1 (or the pseudogene TRBV3-2) to TRBJ2-1; 7 bases are a match to TRBD1. The CDR3 is 15 residues long. Per germline, CDR1 LGHDT and CDR2 YNNKEL (reference sequence). The V and J ends lost 5 bases and 0 bases, in that order; junction bases with no gene match: 4. CDR3 sequence reads: CASSSRDSSYNEQFF. CDR3 sequence (DNA): TGTGCCAGCAGCAGCCGGGACAGCTCCTACAATGAGCAGTTCTTC.

This clone was picked up one time. This chain connects TRBV10-1 to TRBJ2-5; 7 bases are shared with TRBD2. V trimming: 6 bases; J trimming: 5 bases; junction bases outside the gene matches: 9. This CDR3 has 14 amino acids. Germline V lookup: CDR1 WNHNN, CDR2 SYGVQD (reference sequence). The CDR3, as DNA: TGCGCCAGCAGCGCCAGCGGGGACCCGGAGACCCAGTACTTC. Amino acids: CASSASGDPETQYF.

The chain carries TRBV10-2 and TRBJ2-5, with D possibly being TRBD1 (6 bases). This CDR3 is built from 17 residues. Germline CDR1 and CDR2: WSHSY and SAAADI. The V end was cut by 2 bases, the J end by 7 bases, with 23 bases between. This CDR3 is CASSERPGTSLRGTQYF. Written as DNA, the CDR3 is TGCGCCAGCAGTGAGCGACCTGGGACATCCCTCCGGGGGACCCAGTACTTC.

V and J are TRBV5-1 and TRBJ1-1; D may be TRBD1 (5 bases). CDR1 SGHRS and CDR2 YFSETQ come from the germline V gene. The CDR3 is 15 amino acids. Trimming stripped 4 bases from V and 4 bases from J, with 17 bases between. The CDR3 protein is CASSIDQGRGTEAFF. DNA for the CDR3: TGCGCCAGCAGCATAGATCAGGGAAGAGGCACTGAAGCTTTCTTT.

This clone showed up just once. The junction shows a germline mismatch at one end, possibly a read error. The chain joins TRBV6-1 to TRBJ2-1; D gene uncertain. There are 14 residues in the CDR3. From germline, CDR1 is MNHNS and CDR2 SASEGT. The CDR3 here is CASREVASYNEQFF. CDR3 in DNA: TGTGCCAGCAGGGAAGTAGCCTCCTACAATGAGCAGTTCTTC.

On this clone: At one end, the junction sequence differs from germline, possibly due to a read error. The chain combines TRBV30 with TRBJ1-1; TRBD1 matches at 7 bases. The CDR3 totals 13 residues. Germline CDR1 reads GTSNPN; CDR2 reads SVGIG (reference sequence). The CDR3 loop reads CAWNQQGNSEAFF. The DNA for the CDR3 is TGTGCCTGGAATCAACAGGGGAACTCTGAAGCTTTCTTT. Together with reference TRBV30 and TRBJ1-1, the CDR3 gives the full variable domain: SQTIHQWPATLVQPVGSPLSLECTVEGTSNPNLYWYRQAAGRGLQLLFYSVGIGQISSEVPQNLSASRPQDRQFILSSKKLLLSDSGFYLCAWNQQGNSEAFFGQGTRLTVV.

The chain carries TRBV19 and TRBJ2-1, with 7 bases aligning to TRBD2. CDR3 size: 15 residues. V lost 0 bases and J lost 6; bases outside the gene matches: 5. The germline CDR1 and CDR2 sequences are LNHDA and SQIVND (reference sequence). CDR3: CASSIDVGGSNEQFF. The CDR3 bases are TGTGCCAGTAGTATAGATGTGGGCGGGAGCAATGAGCAGTTCTTC.